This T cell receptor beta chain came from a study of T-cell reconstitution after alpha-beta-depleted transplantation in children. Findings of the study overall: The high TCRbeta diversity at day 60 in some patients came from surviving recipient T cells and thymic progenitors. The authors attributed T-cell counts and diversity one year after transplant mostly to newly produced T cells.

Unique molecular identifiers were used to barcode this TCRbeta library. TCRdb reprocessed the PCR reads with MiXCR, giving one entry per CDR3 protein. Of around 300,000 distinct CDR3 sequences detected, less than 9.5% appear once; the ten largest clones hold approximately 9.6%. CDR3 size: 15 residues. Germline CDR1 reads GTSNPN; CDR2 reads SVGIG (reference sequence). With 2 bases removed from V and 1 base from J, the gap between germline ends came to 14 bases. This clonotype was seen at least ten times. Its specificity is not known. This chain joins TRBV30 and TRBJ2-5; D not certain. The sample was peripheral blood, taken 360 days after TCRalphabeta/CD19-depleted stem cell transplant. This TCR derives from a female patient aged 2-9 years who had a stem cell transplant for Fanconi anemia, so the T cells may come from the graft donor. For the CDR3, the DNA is TGTGCCTGGAGTTGGTGGTCAGGATCCCAAGAGACCCAGTACTTC. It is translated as CAWSWWSGSQETQYF.